This is a list of T cell receptor beta chains from one sample in a study of regulatory T cells in long-lasting Graves disease. MiXCR was run by TCRdb on the multiplex PCR reads, yielding one entry per CDR3 protein. The sample holds 400,000 to 450,000 distinct CDR3 sequences, about a sixth seen once. These data were also filed under a second study, of T cells in Graves' hyperthyroidism and ophthalmopathy.

The specimen was peripheral blood mononuclear cells (PBMCs), collected at new diagnosis, from a patient treated with antithyroid drugs. All receptors come from a woman in her thirties with Graves disease. The CDR3 runs from the conserved cysteine through the conserved F or W. The D gene is left open where the match is weak. Not every row has a clone size; where given, it reads once, few, many or a size class.

size,J,V,D,DNA,CDR3
NA,TRBJ2-6,TRBV2,TRBD2,TGTGCCAGCAGTAAGACTAGCGGGATAATCTACTCTGGGGCCAACGTCCTGACTTTC,CASSKTSGIIYSGANVLTF
few,TRBJ1-5,TRBV2,NA,TGTGCCAGCAGCCGGACGGAGCCGGGAAGGCCCCAGCATTTT,CASSRTEPGRPQHF
NA,TRBJ2-7,TRBV12-3/TRBV12-4,NA,TGTGCCAGCAGTTTGCACCACTCCTACGAGCAGTACTTC,CASSLHHSYEQYF
many,TRBJ2-1,TRBV7-2,NA,TGTGCCAGCAGCCCAAGACTAGGGGATATCGGTGAGCAGTTCTTC,CASSPRLGDIGEQFF
many,TRBJ1-5,TRBV29-1,NA,TGCAGCGTTGGGACAGATAGCAATCAGCCCCAGCATTTT,CSVGTDSNQPQHF
many,TRBJ2-1,TRBV7-9,TRBD2,TGTGCCAGCAGCTTTAGCGGGAGGAGACACTACAATGAGCAGTTCTTC,CASSFSGRRHYNEQFF
many,TRBJ2-3,TRBV11-2,NA,TGTGCCAGCTTAGCGATCGGCACAGATACGCAGTATTTT,CASLAIGTDTQYF
many,TRBJ2-1,TRBV6-2/TRBV6-3,NA,TGTGCCAGCAGTTACTCGCCGACAGGACTTGAGGACAATGAGCAGTTCTTC,CASSYSPTGLEDNEQFF
many,TRBJ2-7,TRBV27,NA,TGTGCCAGCAGTCGCACAGGGTCTGCCTACGAGCAGTACTTC,CASSRTGSAYEQYF
many,TRBJ2-2,TRBV11-2,NA,TGTGCCAGTAGGGGTCGGCCCCTCCCTTCCACCGGGGAGCTGTTTTTT,CASRGRPLPSTGELFF
many,TRBJ2-1,TRBV7-2,NA,TGTGCCAGCAGCGCCCCGGATCGTAGGAATGAGCAGTTCTTC,CASSAPDRRNEQFF
NA,TRBJ2-7,TRBV11-2,NA,TGTGCCAGCAGCTTCCAGGGGAAGCAGTACTTC,CASSFQGKQYF
few,TRBJ2-7,TRBV27,NA,TGTGCCAGCAGAGACGACAGGAGCTCCTACGAGCAGTACTTC,CASRDDRSSYEQYF
NA,TRBJ2-7,TRBV18,TRBD1,TGTGCCAGCTCACCTCTTATTGGACAGGGTGGGTCCTACGAGCAGTACTTC,CASSPLIGQGGSYEQYF
many,TRBJ2-2,TRBV28,NA,TGTGCCAGCAGAAGCCTCTTACTTCTCTCCGGGGAGCTGTTTTTT,CASRSLLLLSGELFF
many,TRBJ2-1,TRBV28,TRBD2,TGTGCCAGCAGTTCCCCTCCTAGCGGGAGATGGGTCAATGAGCAGTTCTTC,CASSSPPSGRWVNEQFF
many,TRBJ2-7,TRBV28,NA,TGTGCCAGCAGTTTTGGGCCCTACGAGCAGTACTTC,CASSFGPYEQYF
NA,TRBJ2-3,TRBV20-1,TRBD2,TGCAGTGCTAGGGGTTCTGGACTAGCGGAGCCCACAGATACGCAGTATTTT,CSARGSGLAEPTDTQYF
many,TRBJ1-3,TRBV11-2,TRBD1,TGTGCCAGCTTCGCCCGGGACAGAGACAATTTT,CASFARDRDNF
NA,TRBJ2-4,TRBV6-2/TRBV6-3,NA,TGTGCCAGCACCCAACATCAAGCCAAAAACATTCAGTACTTC,CASTQHQAKNIQYF